A single sample gave rise to the 23 T cell receptor beta chains below, sequenced in a study of blood T cell repertoires in COVID-19. TCRdb keeps only in-frame clones here, not all; method: immunoSEQ multiplex PCR. Among around 240,000 clones listed, around 83% were seen once. Material: peripheral blood. Every receptor here comes from a woman aged 40 to 55 who had recovered from COVID-19.

This clone was recorded only once. V gene TRBV6-5 combines with J gene TRBJ1-4; possible D gene TRBD1, 5 bases. Trimming shortened V by 8 bases and J by 5 bases, and 18 bases separated the two germline ends. Germline V lookup: CDR1 MNHEY, CDR2 SVGAGI. There are 15 residues in the CDR3. The DNA of the CDR3 is TGTGCCAGCCGCCTAACAGGAATGCTGAATGAAAAACTGTTTTTT. This gives the protein CASRLTGMLNEKLFF.

The gene calls are TRBV19 and TRBJ1-1, with TRBD1 matching over 7 bases. V lost 6 bases, J lost 0 bases, and 10 bases stayed unmatched. CDR1 and CDR2 (germline): LNHDA, SQIVND (reference sequence). CDR3 length: 16 amino acids. As DNA, the CDR3 is TGTGCCAGTAGCATCCCCTACAGGGGCATGAACACTGAAGCTTTCTTT. Residues: CASSIPYRGMNTEAFF.

The V and J genes are TRBV7-6 and TRBJ1-1; D is uncertain. V was cut by 3 bases and J by 1 base, with 9 bases left in between. The CDR3 is 14 residues long. Germline assignment: CDR1 SGHVS and CDR2 FNYEAQ. The CDR3 loop is CASSFGRGNTEAFF. CDR3 bases: TGTGCCAGCAGCTTCGGACGGGGGAACACTGAAGCTTTCTTT.

CDR3 amino acids: CASSIAHRDGYNEQFF. The CDR3 coding sequence is TGTGCCAGTAGTATAGCCCACAGGGATGGTTACAATGAGCAGTTCTTC. The chain has TRBV19 and TRBJ2-1, with D possibly TRBD1 on 6 matching bases. The CDR3 runs 16 residues. V dropped 1 base and J dropped 4 bases, with 14 bases sitting between them. Germline CDR1 reads LNHDA; CDR2 reads SQIVND (reference sequence). Full variable domain (outside the CDR3, taken from reference TRBV19 and TRBJ2-1): DGGITQSPKYLFRKEGQNVTLSCEQNLNHDAMYWYRQDPGQGLRLIYYSQIVNDFQKGDIAEGYSVSREKKESFPLTVTSAQKNPTAFYLCASSIAHRDGYNEQFFGPGTRLTVL.

CDR3 DNA sequence: TGTGCCATCAGTGTCAGGGGGCATGAGCAGTACTTC. Translation: CAISVRGHEQYF. The gene calls are TRBV10-3 and TRBJ2-7, with 8 nucleotides matching TRBD1. J gave up 7 bases and V 4 bases, and 3 bases lay outside the gene matches. The CDR3 runs to 12 residues. Germline V lookup: CDR1 ENHRY, CDR2 SYGVKD.

Regarding this clone: Other DNA sequences in this specimen translate into the identical CDR3. The chain links TRBV27 to TRBJ1-1; possibly TRBD1 for D (5 bases). This CDR3 has 14 amino acids. Trimming took 3 bases from V and 0 from J, leaving 8 bases between them. The germline gives CDR1 MNHEY, CDR2 SMNVEV (reference sequence). The CDR3 DNA reads as TGTGCCAGCAGTTTTGACAGAGTGAACACTGAAGCTTTCTTT. Its protein is CASSFDRVNTEAFF.

About this clone: The sample holds other DNA sequences that translate to the same CDR3. The chain combines TRBV5-1 with TRBJ2-7; the match to TRBD1 covers 10 bases. The V segment lost 0 bases and the J segment 3 bases; nucleotides outside the gene matches: 3. Germline CDR1 and CDR2: SGHRS and YFSETQ. The CDR3 sequence is 15 residues long. The CDR3 nucleotides are TGCGCCAGCAGCTTGGATGGGACAGGGGACTACGAGCAGTACTTC. Its protein product is CASSLDGTGDYEQYF.

The V call is TRBV4-2, the J call TRBJ1-4; 8 nucleotides match TRBD1. The CDR3 sequence is 17 residues long. Germline V lookup: CDR1 LGHNA, CDR2 YNFKEQ. V lost 1 base and J lost 0; bases outside the gene matches: 4. The CDR3 nucleotides are TGTGCCAGCAGCCAAGCACAGGGGGGCGCAACTAATGAAAAACTGTTTTTT. Amino acid sequence: CASSQAQGGATNEKLFF.

This clone was seen just once. The chain combines TRBV2 with TRBJ2-2; no clear D. The CDR3 runs 13 residues. Germline loops: CDR1 SNHLY, CDR2 FYNNEI. Trimming removed 5 bases at V and 2 bases at J, with 6 bases between. The CDR3, as DNA: TGTGCCAGCAGTCTGCGCAACACCGGGGAGCTGTTTTTT. Its protein is CASSLRNTGELFF.

The chain uses TRBV9 and TRBJ2-1, with TRBD2 matching 9 bases. This CDR3 region has 15 residues. Per germline, CDR1 SGDLS and CDR2 YYNGEE. V lost 2 bases to trimming and J lost 8 bases; unmatched junction nucleotides: 8. Here the CDR3 DNA reads TGTGCCAGCAGCGTCGAAGCGGGGGGCGGGGATGAGCAGTTCTTC. Its protein is CASSVEAGGGDEQFF.

This clone was counted once. This chain joins TRBV9 and TRBJ2-3; D uncertain. V was clipped by 0 bases and J by 4 bases, with 3 bases between them. This CDR3 has 12 residues. CDR1 SGDLS and CDR2 YYNGEE come from the germline V gene. CDR3 loop: CASSVDSDTQYF. The CDR3, as DNA: TGTGCCAGCAGCGTAGACTCAGATACGCAGTATTTT.

The chain links TRBV7-8 to TRBJ1-5; tentative D call: TRBD1 (6 bases). Germline V lookup: CDR1 SGHVS, CDR2 FQNEAQ. The CDR3 spans 14 residues. V dropped 4 bases and J dropped 7 bases, with 14 bases sitting between them. CDR3 protein: CASSSGPGAQPQHF. The CDR3 DNA reads as TGTGCCAGCAGCTCAGGACCAGGGGCCCAGCCCCAGCATTTT.

J is TRBJ1-2 and V is TRBV7-9; 9 positions agree with TRBD1. Germline assignment: CDR1 SEHNR and CDR2 FQNEAQ (reference sequence). Losses at the gene ends were 5 bases for V and 6 bases for J; bases not matched to a gene: 7. The CDR3 runs 14 residues. This CDR3 is CASSPGQGPDGYTF. Written as DNA, the CDR3 is TGTGCCAGCAGCCCGGGACAGGGCCCGGATGGCTACACCTTC.

The V gene is TRBV11-2, the J gene TRBJ1-3; a possible D gene is TRBD1 (5 bases). The V and J ends lost 0 bases and 3 bases respectively, with 6 bases between them. CDR1 SGHAT and CDR2 FQNNGV come from the germline V gene. The CDR3 has 14 amino acids. CDR3 residues: CASSLDRVGNTIYF. DNA of the CDR3: TGTGCCAGCAGCTTAGACAGGGTTGGAAACACCATATATTTT. Variable domain in full (rest from reference TRBV11-2 and TRBJ1-3): EAGVAQSPRYKIIEKRQSVAFWCNPISGHATLYWYQQILGQGPKLLIQFQNNGVVDDSQLPKDRFSAERLKGVDSTLKIQPAKLEDSAVYLCASSLDRVGNTIYFGEGSWLTVV.

The rearrangement joins TRBV11-2 to TRBJ2-7, with TRBD1 as a possible D gene (5 bases). The V end lost 5 bases, the J end lost 6 bases, and 14 bases lay between the germline ends. The germline V gene has CDR1 SGHAT and CDR2 FQNNGV. The CDR3 is made up of 13 amino acids. As DNA, the CDR3 is TGTGCCAGCAGCGTACAAGGAAGGGGCGAGCAGTACTTC. Residues: CASSVQGRGEQYF.

This clone was detected only once. The chain couples TRBV6-2 or TRBV6-3 to TRBJ2-1; unclear D gene. There are 16 residues in the CDR3. The ends were cut back, 2 bases at V and 7 bases at J, with 18 bases in the middle. Germline CDR1 is MNHEY and CDR2 is SVGEGT. As DNA, the CDR3 is TGTGCCAGCAGTTACGAGGCCGCTCCAGCCGAGAATGAGCAGTTCTTC. Translated: CASSYEAAPAENEQFF.

The V gene is TRBV29-1, the J gene TRBJ2-7; TRBD1 is a possible D gene (6 bases). Germline CDR1 SQVTM, CDR2 ANQGSEA. V lost 6 bases and J lost 6, with 21 bases in between. This CDR3 has 14 residues. The CDR3 DNA reads as TGCAGCGTCCGACGGGACATCGAACGGGGCGAGCAGTACTTC. Its translation is CSVRRDIERGEQYF.

CDR3 in amino acids: CSASRTSGGAIEQFF. For the CDR3, the DNA is TGCAGTGCTAGTAGGACTAGCGGGGGGGCCATCGAGCAGTTCTTC. The rearrangement uses TRBV20-1 and TRBJ2-1, with 15 nucleotides matching TRBD2. V lost 3 bases, J lost 10 bases, and 7 bases stayed unmatched. This CDR3 has 15 residues. The germline V gene has CDR1 DFQATT and CDR2 SNEGSKA (reference sequence).

The chain has TRBV5-1 and TRBJ2-1; D call uncertain. The CDR3 runs to 16 residues. Germline V gene sequence: CDR1 SGHRS, CDR2 YFSETQ. V was cut by 2 bases and J by 4 bases, with 16 bases left in between. The DNA of the CDR3 is TGCGCCAGCAGCTTAACCGTGTGGCAGTCTTACAATGAGCAGTTCTTC. This translates into CASSLTVWQSYNEQFF.

The chain employs TRBV6-2 or TRBV6-3 and TRBJ2-5; TRBD2 is a possible D gene (6 bases). Per the germline V gene, CDR1 is MNHEY and CDR2 is SVGEGT. The CDR3 length is 14 residues. V shed 6 bases and J shed 6 bases, with 17 bases lying between them. The CDR3 DNA follows: TGTGCCAGCAGCCAGGGTGGAGGGATGCAGACCCAGTACTTC. This gives the protein CASSQGGGMQTQYF.

The gene calls are TRBV6-5 and TRBJ1-6, with 7 bases lining up with TRBD1. V shed 6 bases and J 5 bases; nucleotides not matched to a gene: 7. The CDR3 runs 15 residues. CDR1 MNHEY and CDR2 SVGAGI come from the germline V gene. The CDR3 sequence is CASRHDRVDNSPLHF. The CDR3 DNA is TGTGCCAGCAGACATGACAGGGTGGATAATTCACCCCTCCACTTT.

This clone has just one count. Relative to the germline gene, one junction end is altered; a read error may explain this. The chain uses TRBV3-1 (or the pseudogene TRBV3-2) and TRBJ2-7; D unclear. CDR3 size: 10 residues. Per germline, CDR1 LGHDT and CDR2 YNNKEL (reference sequence). This chain's CDR3 is CASSQVAQDF. As DNA, the CDR3 is TGTGCCAGCAGCCAAGTCGCCCAGGACTTC.

This clone was seen only once. This sequence joins TRBV4-3 and TRBJ2-6; D uncertain. The CDR3 sequence is 16 residues long. V lost 8 bases and J 0 bases, leaving 14 bases between the germline ends. Looked up from germline, CDR1 is LGHNA and CDR2 is YSLEER. CDR3 bases: TGCGCCAGCTCCCACTCCCAGGACTCTGGGGCCAACGTCCTGACTTTC. The encoded protein is CASSHSQDSGANVLTF.